These 13 T cell receptor beta chains were sequenced from one sample in a study of cytomegalovirus exposure and HLA in healthy donors. It was with 60 Vbeta and 13 Jbeta primers that the PCR ran. Only in-frame clones appear in the TCRdb table, and some are missing; sequencing was by immunoSEQ multiplex PCR. The top ten clones hold roughly 1.7% of a sample with approximately 160,000 clones, 70% to 85% of them seen once. Sample: PBMCs. All receptors derive from a woman aged 30 to 39 in good health and CMV-seronegative.

V usage is TRBV7-8 and J usage is TRBJ2-7; 11 bases map to TRBD2. This CDR3 is 14 amino acids long. Germline V CDR1 and CDR2: SGHVS, FQNEAQ. V shed 5 bases, J shed 2 bases, and the junction held 2 bases outside the gene matches. In nucleotides, the CDR3 is TGTGCCAGCAGCCAGACTAGCGGGGCCTACGAGCAGTACTTC. Translating gives CASSQTSGAYEQYF.

This rearrangement joins TRBV19 to TRBJ1-5, with D perhaps matching TRBD1 (6 bases). This CDR3 has 13 residues. The germline gives CDR1 LNHDA, CDR2 SQIVND (reference sequence). Trimming cost V 9 bases and J 0 bases, with 9 bases left between them. The CDR3 protein is CASQGYSNQPQHF. The CDR3 coding sequence is TGTGCCAGCCAGGGGTATAGCAATCAGCCCCAGCATTTT.

The J gene is TRBJ2-7, the V gene TRBV7-2; TRBD1 matches at 8 bases. The CDR3 has 15 residues. The J segment lost 0 bases and the V segment lost 5 bases, leaving 6 bases of the junction unmatched. Germline V gene sequence: CDR1 SGHTA, CDR2 FQGNSA. DNA for the CDR3: TGTGCCAGCAGCCTGGGACAGGCAAGCTCCTACGAGCAGTACTTC. Amino acids: CASSLGQASSYEQYF.

A remark on this clone: Mismatch with germline at one junction end may stem from a read error. The J gene is TRBJ1-2, the V gene TRBV29-1, with 8 bases fitting TRBD1. The CDR3 runs 17 residues. The germline V gene encodes CDR1 SQVTM and CDR2 ANQGSEA. For the CDR3, the DNA is TGCAGCGCCAAGATACAGCTAACCGGGACAGGCCTCTATGGCTACCCCTTC. Translating it yields CSAKIQLTGTGLYGYPF.

DNA for the CDR3: TGCGCCAGCAGTGAGTCCTGGGACAGAATAAATTCACCCCTCCACTTT. Translated: CASSESWDRINSPLHF. V is TRBV10-2 and J is TRBJ1-6; 7 bases are a match to TRBD1. V lost 0 bases to trimming and J lost 7 bases; unmatched junction nucleotides: 6. Germline CDR1 WSHSY, CDR2 SAAADI. The CDR3 runs to 16 residues.

The chain employs TRBV5-8 and TRBJ1-1, with D perhaps matching TRBD1 (6 bases). Germline CDR1 reads SGHTS; CDR2 reads YDEGEE. Trimming removed 9 bases from V and 11 bases from J, with 20 bases in between. The CDR3 length is 12 residues. CDR3 region: CATCTRGGAAFF. In DNA, the CDR3 is TGTGCCACCTGTACCAGGGGTGGTGCGGCTTTCTTT. The variable domain in full, completed from reference TRBV5-8 and TRBJ1-1, reads EAGVTQSPTHLIKTRGQQATLRCSPISGHTSVYWYQQALGLGLQFLLWYDEGEERNRGNFPPRFSGRQFPNYSSELNVNALELEDSALYLCATCTRGGAAFFGQGTRLTVV.

CDR3 DNA: TGTGCCAGCAGCTTAGTTGACAGGTCCGACGGCTACACCTTC. Translated: CASSLVDRSDGYTF. This chain joins TRBV7-2 and TRBJ1-2, with a possible D match to TRBD1 (6 bases). Germline lookup yields CDR1 SGHTA and CDR2 FQGNSA. V was pared by 1 base and J by 8 bases, with 14 bases between. The CDR3 length is 14 residues.

The chain carries TRBV27 and TRBJ2-1, with 7 bases matching TRBD2. The germline CDR1 and CDR2 sequences are MNHEY and SMNVEV (reference sequence). J was trimmed by 5 bases and V by 2 bases; bases with no gene match: 6. The CDR3 has 15 amino acids. CDR3: CASSLRDYRNNEQFF. The CDR3 DNA reads TGTGCCAGCAGTTTACGGGACTACCGAAACAATGAGCAGTTCTTC.

The chain uses TRBV28 and TRBJ1-1; possibly TRBD1 for D (5 bases). Germline V CDR1 and CDR2: MDHEN, SYDVKM. Trimming took off 5 bases at V and 0 bases at J, with 13 bases between the two ends. The CDR3 extends over 15 amino acids. The CDR3 DNA reads TGTGCCAGCAGTCCTCTTGACAGATTGAACACTGAAGCTTTCTTT. Amino acids: CASSPLDRLNTEAFF.

The chain uses TRBV27 and TRBJ2-7; 8 bases are shared with TRBD2. CDR1 is MNHEY and CDR2 is SMNVEV in the germline V gene (reference sequence). The V segment lost 8 bases and the J segment 1 base; nucleotides outside the gene matches: 7. This CDR3 comprises 14 residues. The CDR3 DNA reads as TGTGCCAGCGCCCCGGCGGGGGGTTCCTACGAGCAGTACTTC. It specifies CASAPAGGSYEQYF.

The CDR3 nucleotides read TGTGCCAGCAGCTTATGGGCGGGGGACACTGAAGCTTTCTTT. Translation gives CASSLWAGDTEAFF. This chain uses TRBV7-2 with TRBJ1-1; possible D gene TRBD1, 5 bases. The CDR3 is 14 amino acids. V was cut by 2 bases and J by 3 bases, with 10 bases left in between. Germline CDR1 reads SGHTA; CDR2 reads FQGNSA.

This chain uses TRBV6-1 with TRBJ1-1; TRBD1 is a possible D gene (6 bases). V lost 6 bases and J 1 base, leaving 9 bases between the germline ends. Germline values: CDR1 MNHNS, CDR2 SASEGT. CDR3 size: 13 residues. The CDR3: CASREDRNTEAFF. The CDR3 nucleotides are TGTGCCAGCAGAGAGGACAGGAACACTGAAGCTTTCTTT.

The genes are TRBV18 and TRBJ1-3; D is ambiguous. Trimming cost V 1 base and J 0 bases, with 10 bases left between them. Germline V gene lookup returns CDR1 KGHSH and CDR2 LQKENI. This CDR3 is built from 16 residues. This chain's CDR3 is CASSPRYSNSGNTIYF. The CDR3 DNA is TGTGCCAGCTCACCACGCTACAGTAACTCTGGAAACACCATATATTTT.